The 26 T cell receptor beta chains reported below all come from one sample, sequenced in a study of molecular identifiers for immune sequencing clone quantification. TCRdb fed the PCR reads into MiXCR, producing one record per CDR3 protein. Of hundreds of thousands of distinct CDR3 sequences in the sample, about 25% were seen once. Material: naive CD8+ T cells from blood, with Jurkat cell RNA spiked in. Noted subset: FACS-sorted CD8+CD4-CCR7+CD45RA+ naive T cells. The source of these receptors is a human donor in good health. Some libraries in this study had Jurkat cell RNA spiked in.

The V and J genes are TRBV19 and TRBJ1-5, with a possible D match to TRBD1 (5 bases). Germline lookup yields CDR1 LNHDA and CDR2 SQIVND (reference sequence). CDR3 length equals 14 residues. With 1 base removed from V and 3 bases from J, the gap between germline ends came to 7 bases. DNA of the CDR3: TGTGCCAGTAGTATAGTCAGGGCCAATCAGCCCCAGCATTTT. Protein sequence: CASSIVRANQPQHF.

This clonotype has only a few counts. This may be a read error: a much more frequent sequence differs by one nucleotide. The chain links TRBV20-1 to TRBJ2-7, with D tentatively TRBD2 (5 bases). The V end was cut by 3 bases, the J end by 9 bases, with 18 bases between. Germline V gene lookup returns CDR1 DFQATT and CDR2 SNEGSKA (reference sequence). This CDR3 has 13 residues. CDR3 sequence: CSASRGWPEGQYF. In nucleotides, the CDR3 is TGCAGTGCTAGTCGGGGTTGGCCTGAAGGGCAGTACTTC.

This clonotype has just a few counts. J is TRBJ2-1 and V is TRBV6-6; 7 nucleotides align to TRBD1. From germline, CDR1 is MNHNY and CDR2 SVGAGI (reference sequence). This CDR3 contains 16 residues. V gave up 10 bases and J gave up 6 bases; unmatched junction bases: 18. The CDR3 is CATKIPGTAESNEQFF. CDR3 DNA: TGTGCCACCAAAATCCCCGGGACAGCAGAAAGCAATGAGCAGTTCTTC.

This rearrangement joins TRBV5-1 to TRBJ2-7; a possible D gene is TRBD1 (7 bases). The V end was cut by 4 bases, the J end by 0 bases, with 14 bases between. The CDR3 has 15 amino acids. Germline loops: CDR1 SGHRS, CDR2 YFSETQ. The CDR3 here is CASSAGTESSYEQYF. CDR3 DNA: TGCGCCAGCAGCGCGGGGACAGAAAGCTCCTACGAGCAGTACTTC.

The chain joins TRBV12-3 or TRBV12-4 to TRBJ2-1, with 11 bases identical to TRBD2. The CDR3 runs to 14 residues. The V and J ends lost 3 bases and 6 bases, in that order; junction bases with no gene match: 1. The CDR3 reads CASSFTSGGNEQFF. Here the CDR3 DNA reads TGTGCCAGCAGTTTTACTAGCGGGGGCAATGAGCAGTTCTTC.

This clonotype came up a few times. The V call is TRBV12-3 or TRBV12-4, the J call TRBJ2-5; 9 bases are shared with TRBD1. Trimming at V came to 5 bases and at J to 2 bases, leaving 6 bases not matched to a gene. The length of the CDR3 is 15 residues. CDR3 bases: TGTGCCAGCAGTCACAGGGGGCATGGACAAGAGACCCAGTACTTC. Translated, it gives CASSHRGHGQETQYF.

This clonotype appeared many times. The CDR3 sequence: CASSVGGSQNTEAFF. The DNA of the CDR3 is TGTGCCAGCAGCGTAGGAGGGAGTCAGAACACTGAAGCTTTCTTT. The rearrangement links TRBV9 to TRBJ1-1; D unclear. V shed 0 bases and J shed 1 base, with 10 bases lying between them. This CDR3 region has 15 residues. Germline V CDR1 and CDR2: SGDLS, YYNGEE.

This sequence joins TRBV9 and TRBJ2-5; no clear D gene. Trimming left V 3 bases short and J 5 bases short, with 17 bases between. Germline assignment: CDR1 SGDLS and CDR2 YYNGEE. CDR3 length equals 15 residues. Written as DNA, the CDR3 is TGTGCCAGCAGCGAGGAAGGTCCCGCCCCGGAGACCCAGTACTTC. Amino acids: CASSEEGPAPETQYF.

The rearrangement joins TRBV4-3 to TRBJ1-1; 10 bases align to TRBD1. The germline gives CDR1 LGHNA, CDR2 YSLEER. CDR3 length: 16 amino acids. Unmatched junction bases numbered 6, after V lost 5 bases and J lost 0 bases. CDR3 in amino acids: CASSKGQGLVNTEAFF. For the CDR3, the DNA is TGCGCCAGCAGCAAGGGACAGGGGCTCGTGAACACTGAAGCTTTCTTT.

This clonotype was seen a few times. The V gene is TRBV6-5, the J gene TRBJ1-1, with D uncertain. Germline lookup yields CDR1 MNHEY and CDR2 SVGAGI. Trimming pared 5 bases from V and 10 bases from J, leaving 14 bases between. The CDR3 loop spans 12 amino acids. CDR3 nucleotides: TGTGCCAGCAGTACTTACAAGGCGGGAGCTTTCTTT. Encoded protein: CASSTYKAGAFF.

Turning to this clonotype: With a much larger clone just one base away, this may be a read error. The rearrangement uses TRBV9 and TRBJ2-4; a possible D gene is TRBD1 (5 bases). Trimming took off 3 bases at V and 0 bases at J, with 10 bases between the two ends. Germline V gene lookup returns CDR1 SGDLS and CDR2 YYNGEE. The CDR3 totals 15 residues. The CDR3 nucleotides are TGTGCCAGCAGCGCAGCAGGGTTAGCCAAAAACATTCAGTACTTC. This translates into CASSAAGLAKNIQYF.

The V gene is TRBV7-6, the J gene TRBJ2-5; D gene uncertain. Germline CDR1 SGHVS, CDR2 FNYEAQ. The CDR3 is 17 residues long. Trimming took off 2 bases at V and 2 bases at J, with 18 bases between the two ends. The CDR3 sequence: CASSLTGPLADQETQYF. The DNA of the CDR3 is TGTGCCAGCAGCTTAACCGGACCCCTGGCAGATCAAGAGACCCAGTACTTC.

This clonotype appeared a few times. This chain links TRBV5-4 with TRBJ2-2, with no clear D. V lost 0 bases and J 4 bases, leaving 10 bases between the germline ends. CDR1 is SGHNT, CDR2 YYREEE, per germline (reference sequence). The CDR3 is 15 residues long. Here the CDR3 reads CASSLEGRPTGELFF. CDR3 nucleotide sequence: TGTGCCAGCAGCTTGGAGGGCAGACCCACCGGGGAGCTGTTTTTT.

A note on this clonotype: A much larger clonotype is one base distant, so this may be a read error. The chain combines TRBV5-6 with TRBJ2-7; D may be TRBD1 (6 bases). The CDR3 is made up of 14 amino acids. V lost 4 bases, J lost 3 bases, and 14 bases lay in between. Germline CDR1 is SGHDT and CDR2 is YYEEEE. The CDR3 DNA is TGTGCCAGCAGCCCCAGGAGACAGGTCTACGAGCAGTACTTC. Its translation is CASSPRRQVYEQYF.

This rearrangement joins TRBV5-4 to TRBJ2-5; 9 bases line up with TRBD1. The V gene's germline CDR1 is SGHNT and CDR2 YYREEE (reference sequence). V shed 2 bases, J shed 7 bases, and the junction held 3 bases outside the gene matches. The CDR3 runs to 13 residues. CDR3 loop: CASSLQGAATQYF. CDR3 coding DNA: TGTGCCAGCAGCTTACAGGGGGCAGCGACCCAGTACTTC.

Worth noting for this clonotype: Possible read error: a much larger clone is one base away. The V and J genes are TRBV30 and TRBJ1-2; D remains ambiguous. Germline values: CDR1 GTSNPN, CDR2 SVGIG (reference sequence). CDR3 length equals 12 residues. V gave up 2 bases and J gave up 6 bases, with 10 bases separating them. This CDR3 reads CAWSKEDHGYTF. The CDR3 region has the DNA TGTGCCTGGAGTAAGGAGGACCATGGCTACACCTTC.

This sequence joins TRBV7-2 and TRBJ2-3, with 7 bases identical to TRBD2. Germline V CDR1 and CDR2: SGHTA, FQGNSA. J gave up 6 bases and V 2 bases, and 8 bases lay outside the gene matches. CDR3 length: 15 amino acids. The CDR3 bases are TGTGCCAGCAGCTTACTTCTGGGGGGGTTTGATACGCAGTATTTT. This gives the protein CASSLLLGGFDTQYF.

This clonotype was picked up many times. The chain is built from TRBV15 and TRBJ1-1; D remains ambiguous. V dropped 5 bases and J dropped 1 base, with 5 bases sitting between them. CDR1 and CDR2 from the germline V gene are LNHNV and YYDKDF (reference sequence). The CDR3 is 12 amino acids. CDR3 coding DNA: TGTGCCACCAGCTCTCCGAACACTGAAGCTTTCTTT. Protein product: CATSSPNTEAFF.

As for this clonotype: A much larger clone is a single base away; this may be a read error. This sequence joins TRBV7-2 and TRBJ2-7; D gene ambiguous. The CDR3 covers 13 residues. Trimming pared 4 bases from V and 4 bases from J, leaving 11 bases between. Germline loops: CDR1 SGHTA, CDR2 FQGNSA. The CDR3 is CTSSYYSGYEQYF. CDR3 coding DNA: TGTACCAGCAGCTACTACTCCGGATACGAGCAGTACTTC.

The chain couples TRBV6-2 or TRBV6-3 to TRBJ1-1; 9 bases map to TRBD1. The germline V gene has CDR1 MNHEY and CDR2 SVGEGT. CDR3 size: 17 residues. Trimming took 0 bases from V and 4 from J; bases not matched to a gene: 9. DNA of the CDR3: TGTGCCAGCAGTTACTCGACTTCGGGACAGGGAAGCACTGAAGCTTTCTTT. As protein: CASSYSTSGQGSTEAFF.

The chain employs TRBV20-1 and TRBJ2-7; tentatively, D is TRBD1 (6 bases). The germline V gene encodes CDR1 DFQATT and CDR2 SNEGSKA (reference sequence). The CDR3 has 12 residues. Trimming left V 2 bases short and J 2 bases short, with 7 bases between. DNA for the CDR3: TGCAGTGCTAGAAAGGGGGCCTACGAGCAGTACTTC. Amino acid sequence: CSARKGAYEQYF.

The chain carries TRBV27 and TRBJ1-2; D perhaps matches TRBD1 (6 bases). The CDR3 has 16 amino acids. Between the trimmed V and J ends, which lost 4 bases and 4 bases, there was a span of 19 bases. Germline assignment: CDR1 MNHEY and CDR2 SMNVEV (reference sequence). CDR3 sequence: CASSYTGNLVGYGYTF. The CDR3 DNA reads TGTGCCAGCAGTTATACAGGGAACTTGGTGGGCTATGGCTACACCTTC.

The sample holds many counts of this clonotype. The chain has TRBV6-2 or TRBV6-3 and TRBJ1-1; D is unresolved. The CDR3 runs to 13 residues. CDR1 is MNHEY and CDR2 is SVGEGT in the germline V gene. V was clipped by 6 bases and J by 5 bases, with 13 bases between them. CDR3: CASRDEGWTEAFF. The CDR3 DNA reads TGTGCCAGCAGGGACGAGGGATGGACTGAAGCTTTCTTT.

This clonotype occurred many times. This chain uses TRBV24-1 with TRBJ2-2; TRBD2 aligns across 8 bases. Germline assignment: CDR1 KGHDR and CDR2 SFDVKD. The CDR3 has 14 residues. Trimming took 3 bases from V and 8 from J; bases not matched to a gene: 4. CDR3 residues: CATSDGLAFGELFF. CDR3 DNA sequence: TGTGCCACCAGTGATGGACTAGCCTTTGGGGAGCTGTTTTTT.

The chain carries TRBV27 and TRBJ2-6; D perhaps matches TRBD1 (6 bases). Germline V lookup: CDR1 MNHEY, CDR2 SMNVEV (reference sequence). This CDR3 has 17 residues. The germline V and J ends were trimmed by 2 bases and 0 bases, with 11 bases remaining between them. The CDR3 DNA reads TGTGCCAGCAGTTTAAGGACAGAAATCTCTGGGGCCAACGTCCTGACTTTC. It is translated as CASSLRTEISGANVLTF.

Ten or more counts support this clonotype. The chain employs TRBV2 and TRBJ2-7; D call uncertain. V lost 3 bases and J lost 1, with 13 bases in between. Germline CDR1 SNHLY, CDR2 FYNNEI. CDR3 size: 15 residues. The CDR3 DNA reads TGTGCCAGCAGTGAGTATAGCCCGACGTCCTACGAGCAGTACTTC. Translation gives CASSEYSPTSYEQYF.